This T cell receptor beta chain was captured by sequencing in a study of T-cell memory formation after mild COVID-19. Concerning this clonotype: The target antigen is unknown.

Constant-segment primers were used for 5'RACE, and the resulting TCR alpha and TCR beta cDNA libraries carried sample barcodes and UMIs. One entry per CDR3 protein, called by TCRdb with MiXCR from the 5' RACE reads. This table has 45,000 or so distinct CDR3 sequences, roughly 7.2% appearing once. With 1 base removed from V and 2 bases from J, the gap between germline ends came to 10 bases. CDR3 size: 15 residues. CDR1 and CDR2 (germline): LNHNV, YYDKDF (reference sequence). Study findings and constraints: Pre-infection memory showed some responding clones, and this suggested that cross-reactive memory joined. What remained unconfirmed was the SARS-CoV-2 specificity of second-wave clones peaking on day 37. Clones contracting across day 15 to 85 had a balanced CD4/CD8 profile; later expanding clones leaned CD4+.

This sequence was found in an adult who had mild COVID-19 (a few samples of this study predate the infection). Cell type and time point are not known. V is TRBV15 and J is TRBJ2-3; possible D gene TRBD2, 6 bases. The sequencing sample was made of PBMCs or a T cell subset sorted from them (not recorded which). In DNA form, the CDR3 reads TGTGCCACCAGCAGAGGAGTGGGACTCACAGATACGCAGTATTTT. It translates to CATSRGVGLTDTQYF.